This T cell receptor beta chain was retrieved from a study of radiotherapy plus CTLA-4 blockade in lung cancer. The data were produced by immunoSEQ multiplex PCR, yet TCRdb's version contains in-frame clones alone and is incomplete. The data show fewer than 35,000 clones, 60% to 85% seen once. Looked up from germline, CDR1 is SGHDT and CDR2 is YYEEEE. Trimming removed 6 bases from V and 4 bases from J, with 12 bases in between. CDR3 length equals 13 residues. The TCR was taken from a human donor with non-small cell lung cancer that progressed on radiotherapy plus ipilimumab. The chain carries TRBV5-6 and TRBJ2-3; D is unclear. The sample consisted of peripheral blood, taken from a patient treated with radiotherapy plus ipilimumab. DNA of the CDR3: TGTGCCAGCACTCCGTACGCCGCAGATACGCAGTATTTT. As protein: CASTPYAADTQYF.